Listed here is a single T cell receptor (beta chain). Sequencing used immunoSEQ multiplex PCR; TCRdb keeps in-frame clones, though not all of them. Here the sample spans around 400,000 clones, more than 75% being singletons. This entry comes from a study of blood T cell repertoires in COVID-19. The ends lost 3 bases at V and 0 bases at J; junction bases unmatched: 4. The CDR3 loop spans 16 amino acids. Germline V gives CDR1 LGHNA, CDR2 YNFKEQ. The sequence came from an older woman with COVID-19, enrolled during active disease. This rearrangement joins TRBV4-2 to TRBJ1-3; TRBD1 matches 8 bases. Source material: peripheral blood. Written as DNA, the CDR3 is TGTGCCAGCAGCCAGACACAGGGGGGCTCTGGAAACACCATATATTTT. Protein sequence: CASSQTQGGSGNTIYF.